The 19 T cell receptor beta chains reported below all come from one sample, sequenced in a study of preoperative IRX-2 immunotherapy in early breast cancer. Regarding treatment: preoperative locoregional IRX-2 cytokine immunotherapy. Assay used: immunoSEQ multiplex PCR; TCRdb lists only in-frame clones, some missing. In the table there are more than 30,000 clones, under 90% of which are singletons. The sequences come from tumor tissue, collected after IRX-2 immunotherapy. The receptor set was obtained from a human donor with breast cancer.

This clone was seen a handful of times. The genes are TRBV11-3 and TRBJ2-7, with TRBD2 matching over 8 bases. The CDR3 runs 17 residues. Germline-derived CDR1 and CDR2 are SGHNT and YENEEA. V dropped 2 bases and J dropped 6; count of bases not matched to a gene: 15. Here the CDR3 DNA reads TGTGCCAGCAGCTTATTCAATTCTCGACTAGCGAAAGGCGAGCAGTACTTC. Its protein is CASSLFNSRLAKGEQYF.

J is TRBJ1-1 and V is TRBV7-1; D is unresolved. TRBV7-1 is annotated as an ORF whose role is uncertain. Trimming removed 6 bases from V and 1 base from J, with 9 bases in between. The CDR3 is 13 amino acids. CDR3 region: CASSANPNTEAFF. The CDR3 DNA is TGTGCCAGCAGTGCTAACCCGAACACTGAAGCTTTCTTT.

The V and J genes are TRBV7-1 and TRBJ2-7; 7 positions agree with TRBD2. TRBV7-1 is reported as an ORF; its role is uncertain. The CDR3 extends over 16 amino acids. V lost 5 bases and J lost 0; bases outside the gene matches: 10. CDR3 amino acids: CASSRAAAGTSYEQYF. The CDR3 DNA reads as TGTGCCAGCAGCCGCGCCGCAGCGGGAACCTCCTACGAGCAGTACTTC.

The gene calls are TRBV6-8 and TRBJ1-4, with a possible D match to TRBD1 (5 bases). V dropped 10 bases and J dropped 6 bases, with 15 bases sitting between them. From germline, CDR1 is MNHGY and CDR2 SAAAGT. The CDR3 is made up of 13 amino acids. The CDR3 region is CAISLWGDEKLFF. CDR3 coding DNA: TGTGCCATCAGCCTGTGGGGGGATGAAAAACTGTTTTTT.

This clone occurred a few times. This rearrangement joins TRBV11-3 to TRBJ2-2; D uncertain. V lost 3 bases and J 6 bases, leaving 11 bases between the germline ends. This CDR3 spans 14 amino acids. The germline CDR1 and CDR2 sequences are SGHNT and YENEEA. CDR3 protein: CASSLYTPSGELFF. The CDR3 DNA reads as TGTGCCAGCAGCTTGTATACTCCTTCCGGGGAGCTGTTTTTT.

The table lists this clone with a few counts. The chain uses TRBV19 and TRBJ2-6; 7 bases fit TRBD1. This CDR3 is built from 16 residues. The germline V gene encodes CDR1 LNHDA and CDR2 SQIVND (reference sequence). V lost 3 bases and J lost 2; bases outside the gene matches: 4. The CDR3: CASSIQTGAGANVLTF. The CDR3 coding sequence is TGTGCCAGTAGTATCCAAACAGGGGCTGGGGCCAACGTCCTGACTTTC.

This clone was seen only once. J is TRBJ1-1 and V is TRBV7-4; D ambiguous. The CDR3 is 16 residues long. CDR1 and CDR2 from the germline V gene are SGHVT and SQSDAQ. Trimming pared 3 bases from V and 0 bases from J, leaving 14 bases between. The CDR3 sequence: CASSLSWDNLNTEAFF. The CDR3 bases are TGTGCCAGCAGCTTGAGTTGGGATAACTTGAACACTGAAGCTTTCTTT. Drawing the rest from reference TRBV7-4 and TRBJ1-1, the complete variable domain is GAGVSQSPRYKVAKRGRDVALRCDSISGHVTLYWYRQTLGQGSEVLTYSQSDAQRDKSGRPSGRFSAERPERSVSTLKIQRTEQGDSAVYLCASSLSWDNLNTEAFFGQGTRLTVV.

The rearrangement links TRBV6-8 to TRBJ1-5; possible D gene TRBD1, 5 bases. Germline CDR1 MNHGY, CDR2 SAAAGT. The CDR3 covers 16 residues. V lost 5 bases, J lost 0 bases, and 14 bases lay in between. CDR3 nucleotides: TGTGCCAGCAGTCAAAAGGGACCCTATAGCAATCAGCCCCAGCATTTT. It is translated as CASSQKGPYSNQPQHF.

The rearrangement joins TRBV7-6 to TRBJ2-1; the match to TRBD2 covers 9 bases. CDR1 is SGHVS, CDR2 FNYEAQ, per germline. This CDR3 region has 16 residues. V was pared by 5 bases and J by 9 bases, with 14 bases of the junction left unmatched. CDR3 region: CASSPESGAGGVEQFF. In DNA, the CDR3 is TGTGCCAGCAGCCCGGAGTCTGGAGCGGGAGGCGTTGAGCAGTTCTTC.

Here the CDR3 DNA reads TGTGCCAGCTCACCCGGGTCTCAAGAGACCCAGTACTTC. This encodes CASSPGSQETQYF. This chain uses TRBV18 with TRBJ2-5; D is uncertain. This CDR3 is 13 amino acids long. Trimming pared 3 bases from V and 2 bases from J, leaving 7 bases between. The germline V gene has CDR1 KGHSH and CDR2 LQKENI.

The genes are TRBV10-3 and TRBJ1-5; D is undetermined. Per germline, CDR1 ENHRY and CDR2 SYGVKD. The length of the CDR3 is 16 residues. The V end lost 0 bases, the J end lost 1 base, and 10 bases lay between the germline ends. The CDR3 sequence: CAISESGRVSNQPQHF. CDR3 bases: TGTGCCATCAGTGAGTCGGGCCGGGTAAGCAATCAGCCCCAGCATTTT.

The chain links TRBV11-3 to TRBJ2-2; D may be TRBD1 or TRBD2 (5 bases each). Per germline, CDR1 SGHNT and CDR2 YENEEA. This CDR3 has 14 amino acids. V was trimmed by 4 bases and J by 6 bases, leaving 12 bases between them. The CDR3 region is CASSSTWGPGELFF. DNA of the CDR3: TGTGCCAGCAGCTCGACCTGGGGACCCGGGGAGCTGTTTTTT. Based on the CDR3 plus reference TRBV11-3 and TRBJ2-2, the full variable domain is EAGVVQSPRYKIIEKKQPVAFWCNPISGHNTLYWYLQNLGQGPELLIRYENEEAVDDSQLPKDRFSAERLKGVDSTLKIQPAELGDSAVYLCASSSTWGPGELFFGEGSRLTVL.

CDR3 region: CASSFGDRGSETQYF. The CDR3 DNA reads as TGCGCCAGCAGCTTCGGGGACAGGGGGTCGGAGACCCAGTACTTC. The V call is TRBV5-1, the J call TRBJ2-5; TRBD1 aligns across 11 bases. Germline values: CDR1 SGHRS, CDR2 YFSETQ. Germline trimming cut 2 bases from V and 5 bases from J; bases unmatched to any gene: 5. The CDR3 contains 15 residues. Full variable domain (rest looked up from reference TRBV5-1 and TRBJ2-5): KAGVTQTPRYLIKTRGQQVTLSCSPISGHRSVSWYQQTPGQGLQFLFEYFSETQRNKGNFPGRFSGRQFSNSRSEMNVSTLELGDSALYLCASSFGDRGSETQYFGPGTRLLVL.

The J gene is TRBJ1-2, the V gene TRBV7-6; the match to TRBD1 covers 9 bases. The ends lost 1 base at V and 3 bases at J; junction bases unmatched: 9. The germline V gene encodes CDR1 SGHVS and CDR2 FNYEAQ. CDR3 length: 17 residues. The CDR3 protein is CASSLGGTGSGYYGYTF. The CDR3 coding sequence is TGTGCCAGCAGCTTAGGAGGGACAGGGAGCGGTTACTATGGCTACACCTTC.

The CDR3 is CASSFDGVRTDTQYF. In nucleotides, the CDR3 is TGTGCCAGCAGCTTCGATGGGGTCCGCACAGATACGCAGTATTTT. The chain employs TRBV11-3 and TRBJ2-3; no definite D call. The germline V gene encodes CDR1 SGHNT and CDR2 YENEEA. The CDR3 runs to 15 residues. V lost 3 bases and J lost 1, with 11 bases in between.

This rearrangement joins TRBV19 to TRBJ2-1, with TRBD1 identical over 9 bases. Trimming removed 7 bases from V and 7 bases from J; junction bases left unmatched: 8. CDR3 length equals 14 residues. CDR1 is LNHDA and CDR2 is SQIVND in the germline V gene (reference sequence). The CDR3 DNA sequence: TGTGCCAGTACCATCGGACAGGGGAGGAATGAGCAGTTCTTC. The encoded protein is CASTIGQGRNEQFF.

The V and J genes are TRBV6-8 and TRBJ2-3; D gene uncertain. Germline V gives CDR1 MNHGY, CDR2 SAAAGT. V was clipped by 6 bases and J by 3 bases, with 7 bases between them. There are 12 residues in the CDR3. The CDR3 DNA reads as TGTGCCAGCAGGGAAGGTACAGATACGCAGTATTTT. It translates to CASREGTDTQYF.

CDR3 coding DNA: TGTGCCAGCAGCCGCCCCGAGGGCAAACAATATGGCTACACCTTC. Translation gives CASSRPEGKQYGYTF. The chain employs TRBV6-8 and TRBJ1-2; no clear D. V was trimmed by 6 bases and J by 5 bases, leaving 19 bases between them. The length of the CDR3 is 15 residues. CDR1 and CDR2 from the germline V gene are MNHGY and SAAAGT.

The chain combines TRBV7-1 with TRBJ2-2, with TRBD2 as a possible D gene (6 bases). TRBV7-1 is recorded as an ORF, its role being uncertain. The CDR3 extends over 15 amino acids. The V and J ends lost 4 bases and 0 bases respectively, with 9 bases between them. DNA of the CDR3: TGTGCCAGCAGCTTTGGGACTTCGAACACCGGGGAGCTGTTTTTT. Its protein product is CASSFGTSNTGELFF.